This is a list of T cell receptor beta chains from one sample in a study of blood T cell repertoires in COVID-19. Assay: immunoSEQ multiplex PCR; the TCRdb copy retains only in-frame clones and omits some. The sample lists approximately 230,000 clones, around 83% occurring once. The specimen was peripheral blood. Every receptor here comes from a man older than 75 with acute or convalescent COVID-19. Each CDR3 is given with its conserved first and last residue. The D gene is left open where the match is weak.

v_call	d_call	cdr3_aa
TRBV4-2	NA	CASSQDRGSDTQYF
TRBV30	TRBD1	CAWSLGQPLSEQYF
TRBV5-1	TRBD2	CASSSGLAISTDTQYF
TRBV19	TRBD1	CASRTGTGNQPQHF
TRBV27	TRBD2	CASSRTSGGGETQYF
TRBV5-1	TRBD2	CASSLFGGGYEQYF
TRBV6-5	NA	CAIAGGPRTRETQYF
TRBV7-9	TRBD2	CASSIAGEAPYEQYF
TRBV5-1	NA	CASSLEGANSYEQYF
TRBV6-5	NA	CASSYSGNGNQPQHF
TRBV4-1	NA	CASSQSAASSYNSPLHF
TRBV15	TRBD1	CATSRDLTGVNTGELFF
TRBV30	NA	CAWRKGSYEQYF
TRBV7-9	NA	CASSPRTALAKNIQYF
TRBV29-1	TRBD2	CSVEFGTSTSEQYF
TRBV6-5	NA	CASSRRPENNSPLHF
TRBV14	NA	CASSQDLAGQLHF
TRBV6-6	NA	CATGYGYTF
TRBV5-1	TRBD1	CASSLTGTGGVNTEAFF
TRBV7-9	NA	CASSLAYAQGSEQYF
TRBV7-8	TRBD1	CASSPPMGRDRGEKLFF
TRBV5-1	NA	CASSSGASSGTYEQYF
TRBV18	TRBD1	CASSEGQGHEKLFF
TRBV2	NA	CASNSLVLGEAFF
TRBV6-5	TRBD1	CASRRTGNTEAFF
TRBV24-1	NA	CATSAQTGTPTYNEQFF
TRBV5-5	TRBD1	CASSPVSGTGESNQPQHF
TRBV6-6	NA	CASSYPQGSGYTF